Shown below are 21 T cell receptor beta chains from a single sample sequenced in a study of blood T cell repertoires in COVID-19. TCRdb keeps only in-frame clones here, not all; method: immunoSEQ multiplex PCR. The repertoire holds some 180,000 clones, with approximately 87% as singletons. Sequenced input: peripheral blood. Receptors originate from a man aged 65 to 79 with active or convalescent COVID-19.

The rearrangement joins TRBV19 to TRBJ1-5; TRBD1 matches at 8 bases. The CDR3 is made up of 15 amino acids. Germline V gene data show CDR1 as LNHDA and CDR2 as SQIVND (reference sequence). The V gene end was trimmed by 4 bases and the J gene end by 0 bases; junction bases not matched to a gene: 2. The CDR3 DNA reads TGTGCCAGTAGTAGGGACAGGACTAGCAATCAGCCCCAGCATTTT. It codes for CASSRDRTSNQPQHF. The whole variable domain, remainder taken from reference TRBV19 and TRBJ1-5, is DGGITQSPKYLFRKEGQNVTLSCEQNLNHDAMYWYRQDPGQGLRLIYYSQIVNDFQKGDIAEGYSVSREKKESFPLTVTSAQKNPTAFYLCASSRDRTSNQPQHFGDGTRLSIL.

This clone came up once. This rearrangement joins TRBV28 to TRBJ1-4, with a tentative D call TRBD1 (6 bases). Deletions cut 6 bases from V and 0 bases from J, with 14 bases between. This CDR3 region has 16 residues. CDR1 MDHEN and CDR2 SYDVKM come from the germline V gene. The CDR3 region has the DNA TGTGCCAGCAGCACATGGCGACAGGCAACTAATGAAAAACTGTTTTTT. Protein sequence: CASSTWRQATNEKLFF. The full variable domain, completed using reference TRBV28 and TRBJ1-4, is DVKVTQSSRYLVKRTGEKVFLECVQDMDHENMFWYRQDPGLGLRLIYFSYDVKMKEKGDIPEGYSVSREKKERFSLILESASTNQTSMYLCASSTWRQATNEKLFFGSGTQLSVL.

This chain uses TRBV27 with TRBJ1-1, with unresolved D. CDR1 is MNHEY and CDR2 is SMNVEV in the germline V gene (reference sequence). The CDR3 runs 15 residues. Trimming pared 5 bases from V and 0 bases from J, leaving 13 bases between. Here the CDR3 reads CASSPGNKMNTEAFF. As DNA, the CDR3 is TGTGCCAGCAGTCCCGGGAACAAAATGAACACTGAAGCTTTCTTT.

The chain uses TRBV3-1 (or the pseudogene TRBV3-2) and TRBJ2-1; 9 bases map to TRBD2. Losses at the gene ends were 3 bases for V and 0 bases for J; bases not matched to a gene: 6. The V gene's germline CDR1 is LGHDT and CDR2 YNNKEL (reference sequence). This CDR3 comprises 17 residues. CDR3 residues: CASSQVFSGSSYNEQFF. CDR3 coding DNA: TGTGCCAGCAGCCAGGTCTTTAGCGGGAGCTCCTACAATGAGCAGTTCTTC.

This clone has a single count. The chain recombines TRBV5-1 with TRBJ1-1, with 10 nucleotides matching TRBD1. CDR1 SGHRS and CDR2 YFSETQ come from the germline V gene. Trimming removed 3 bases from V and 6 bases from J; junction bases left unmatched: 2. The CDR3 is 13 amino acids. CDR3 amino acids: CASSYGQGAEAFF. DNA for the CDR3: TGCGCCAGCAGCTATGGACAGGGGGCTGAAGCTTTCTTT.

The chain is built from TRBV5-1 and TRBJ1-4; maybe TRBD1 (6 bases). Germline CDR1 and CDR2: SGHRS and YFSETQ. The ends were cut back, 4 bases at V and 4 bases at J, with 17 bases in the middle. The CDR3 contains 16 residues. The CDR3 DNA follows: TGCGCCAGCAGCCCAAGGGGGGGGCAAGGTAATGAAAAACTGTTTTTT. Amino acid sequence: CASSPRGGQGNEKLFF. The full variable domain, with the rest looked up from reference TRBV5-1 and TRBJ1-4, is KAGVTQTPRYLIKTRGQQVTLSCSPISGHRSVSWYQQTPGQGLQFLFEYFSETQRNKGNFPGRFSGRQFSNSRSEMNVSTLELGDSALYLCASSPRGGQGNEKLFFGSGTQLSVL.

V gene TRBV9 combines with J gene TRBJ2-6; D uncertain. The CDR3 spans 16 residues. The V end lost 1 base, the J end lost 0 bases, and 8 bases lay between the germline ends. Germline CDR1 and CDR2: SGDLS and YYNGEE. CDR3: CASSVFANSGANVLTF. The CDR3 DNA reads TGTGCCAGCAGCGTATTCGCGAACTCTGGGGCCAACGTCCTGACTTTC.

The V and J genes are TRBV10-2 and TRBJ2-7; 7 bases line up with TRBD1. CDR1 WSHSY and CDR2 SAAADI come from the germline V gene. The CDR3 is made up of 12 amino acids. Losses at the gene ends were 6 bases for V and 6 bases for J; bases not matched to a gene: 5. The CDR3 sequence is CASSQTGSEQYF. CDR3 bases: TGCGCCAGCAGCCAGACAGGGAGCGAGCAGTACTTC.

This chain joins TRBV7-9 and TRBJ1-5; D gene ambiguous. V was shortened by 5 bases and J by 4 bases, with 12 bases between the two germline ends. The germline CDR1 and CDR2 sequences are SEHNR and FQNEAQ (reference sequence). CDR3 length: 14 residues. The CDR3 DNA reads TGTGCCAGCAGCCCTTGGAGAGGGAATCAGCCCCAGCATTTT. Residues: CASSPWRGNQPQHF. The full variable domain, completed using reference TRBV7-9 and TRBJ1-5, is DTGVSQNPRHKITKRGQNVTFRCDPISEHNRLYWYRQTLGQGPEFLTYFQNEAQLEKSRLLSDRFSAERPKGSFSTLEIQRTEQGDSAMYLCASSPWRGNQPQHFGDGTRLSIL.

The chain uses TRBV7-2 and TRBJ2-1, with 12 bases lining up with TRBD2. CDR1 is SGHTA and CDR2 is FQGNSA in the germline V gene. The CDR3 loop spans 17 amino acids. Unmatched junction bases numbered 13, after V lost 5 bases and J lost 8 bases. CDR3 in amino acids: CASSDTPLLAGGHEQFF. The CDR3 nucleotides read TGTGCCAGCAGCGATACCCCCTTGCTAGCGGGAGGGCATGAGCAGTTCTTC.

The rearrangement joins TRBV9 to TRBJ1-1, with 7 bases that match TRBD1. V lost 3 bases to trimming and J lost 3 bases; unmatched junction nucleotides: 2. CDR3 length equals 13 residues. The germline V gene has CDR1 SGDLS and CDR2 YYNGEE. In nucleotides, the CDR3 is TGTGCCAGCAGCGAAACAGGGGACACTGAAGCTTTCTTT. Amino acids: CASSETGDTEAFF.

The chain recombines TRBV5-1 with TRBJ2-2, with 8 bases that match TRBD1. The CDR3 has 17 residues. The germline gives CDR1 SGHRS, CDR2 YFSETQ. The V gene end was trimmed by 5 bases and the J gene end by 6 bases; junction bases not matched to a gene: 15. Here the CDR3 DNA reads TGCGCCAGCAGTTTCCTGGCGGGGACAGGCGGGTCCGGGGAGCTGTTTTTT. Residues: CASSFLAGTGGSGELFF.

This clone was counted once. The genes are TRBV7-7 and TRBJ2-5, with D perhaps matching TRBD1 (6 bases). The CDR3 is 13 residues long. Germline CDR1 is SSHAT and CDR2 is FNYEAQ (reference sequence). V dropped 5 bases and J dropped 5 bases, with 12 bases sitting between them. CDR3 amino acids: CASSDRFAETQYF. The CDR3 DNA reads as TGTGCCAGCAGCGACAGGTTCGCCGAGACCCAGTACTTC.

The chain links TRBV28 to TRBJ2-7; TRBD1 matches 11 bases. After removal of 10 bases from V and 6 bases from J, the junction contained 11 bases not matched to a gene. This CDR3 contains 14 residues. The germline gives CDR1 MDHEN, CDR2 SYDVKM. CDR3 loop: CATTSAGTGGEQYF. CDR3 sequence (DNA): TGTGCCACCACATCGGCCGGGACAGGGGGCGAGCAGTACTTC.

Comment on this clone: Germline and junction disagree at one end, which may indicate a read error. CDR3: CASSLGGHNEQFF. The CDR3 DNA sequence: TGTGCTAGCAGCTTAGGGGGGCACAATGAGCAGTTCTTC. This sequence joins TRBV7-7 and TRBJ2-1; D tentatively fits TRBD1 or TRBD2 (6 bases each). CDR1 is SSHAT and CDR2 is FNYEAQ in the germline V gene (reference sequence). The CDR3 extends over 13 amino acids.

V is TRBV6-5 and J is TRBJ1-6, with TRBD1 as a possible D gene (6 bases). Per the germline V gene, CDR1 is MNHEY and CDR2 is SVGAGI. The V end lost 8 bases, the J end lost 7 bases, and 15 bases lay between the germline ends. The CDR3 contains 14 residues. CDR3 coding DNA: TGTGCCAGCCTTCGTCCGCAGGGGAATTCACCCCTCCACTTT. Protein product: CASLRPQGNSPLHF.

The chain joins TRBV19 to TRBJ1-4; 7 nucleotides align to TRBD1. Trimming at V came to 5 bases and at J to 5 bases, leaving 8 bases not matched to a gene. This CDR3 contains 15 residues. CDR1 and CDR2 (germline): LNHDA, SQIVND (reference sequence). The CDR3 DNA is TGTGCCAGTAGTCCAACGACAGGGTCAAATGAAAAACTGTTTTTT. Its translation is CASSPTTGSNEKLFF.

The chain combines TRBV5-1 with TRBJ1-1; weak D call: TRBD1 (6 bases). The V gene lost 4 bases and the J gene lost 0 bases, with 13 bases spanning the gap. Germline assignment: CDR1 SGHRS and CDR2 YFSETQ. CDR3 length: 15 amino acids. The CDR3 loop reads CASSPWTAMNTEAFF. CDR3 nucleotide sequence: TGCGCCAGCAGCCCCTGGACAGCAATGAACACTGAAGCTTTCTTT.

The chain joins TRBV20-1 to TRBJ1-1; D not resolved. CDR1 DFQATT and CDR2 SNEGSKA come from the germline V gene (reference sequence). V was clipped by 3 bases and J by 1 base, with 15 bases between them. The CDR3 spans 15 residues. The CDR3 protein is CSASPPRGWNTEAFF. As DNA, the CDR3 is TGCAGTGCTAGTCCCCCCAGAGGCTGGAACACTGAAGCTTTCTTT.

The table lists this clone with a count of one. This chain uses TRBV6-5 with TRBJ1-5; 7 bases align to TRBD1. The CDR3 sequence is 13 residues long. Germline assignment: CDR1 MNHEY and CDR2 SVGAGI. Trimming at V came to 9 bases and at J to 4 bases, leaving 6 bases not matched to a gene. The CDR3 reads CASATGSNQPQHF. The CDR3 nucleotides are TGTGCCAGTGCGACAGGGTCTAATCAGCCCCAGCATTTT.

This chain uses TRBV7-9 with TRBJ1-5; 10 nucleotides align to TRBD1. V shed 3 bases and J 7 bases; nucleotides not matched to a gene: 3. This CDR3 contains 14 residues. Germline V lookup: CDR1 SEHNR, CDR2 FQNEAQ (reference sequence). CDR3 amino acids: CASSFGQGEQPQHF. The CDR3 nucleotides are TGTGCCAGCAGCTTCGGACAGGGGGAACAGCCCCAGCATTTT.